These T cell receptor beta chains were read from a single sample in a study of shared clonotypes between healthy human individuals. Clones were sequenced by immunoSEQ multiplex PCR, and TCRdb holds only the in-frame ones, with some missing. The sample has about 490,000 clones, approximately 80% seen once; the top ten hold 10% to 15%. Sequenced sample: PBMCs. These TCRs come from a woman aged 40 to 49 in good health. Some clones in this sample may be carry-over from other donors' samples. CDR3s include the opening cysteine and the closing phenylalanine or tryptophan. D genes are given only for firm matches. Expanded clones are given a class, and other clones once, few, many or no size at all.

j_call	v_call	clone_size	d_call	cdr3_aa	cdr3_nt
TRBJ2-1	TRBV10-1	many	TRBD2	CASRAGGGNEQFF	TGCGCCAGCAGAGCGGGAGGTGGCAATGAGCAGTTCTTC
TRBJ2-1	TRBV7-2	.	.	CASSSHLAYYGNEQFF	TGTGCCAGCAGCTCCCATTTGGCGTATTATGGGAATGAGCAGTTCTTC
TRBJ2-3	TRBV9	.	.	CASSVKSDTQYF	TGTGCCAGCAGCGTAAAGTCAGATACGCAGTATTTT
TRBJ1-5	TRBV30	few	.	CAWSARASNQPQHF	TGTGCCTGGAGTGCCAGGGCAAGCAATCAGCCCCAGCATTTT
TRBJ2-6	TRBV10-3	.	TRBD1	CAISESRWDRGSGANVLTF	TGTGCCATCAGTGAGTCTCGATGGGACAGGGGTTCTGGGGCCAACGTCCTGACTTTC
TRBJ2-7	TRBV20-1	.	.	CSARDAQVAVF	TGCAGCGCTAGAGACGCACAGGTCGCAGTCTTC
TRBJ1-2	TRBV19	.	TRBD1	CASSSPGQGSYGYTF	TGTGCCAGTAGTTCCCCGGGACAGGGGTCCTATGGCTACACCTTC
TRBJ2-3	TRBV5-4	.	.	CASSFAARGNTQYF	TGTGCCAGCAGCTTTGCTGCCCGAGGGAATACGCAGTATTTT
TRBJ2-1	TRBV6-4	once	.	CASSGPSIAATYNEQFF	TGTGCCAGCAGTGGGCCCTCTATAGCGGCAACCTACAATGAGCAGTTCTTC
TRBJ2-3	TRBV5-1	.	TRBD2	CASSQEPGLAGTDTQYF	TGCGCCAGCAGTCAAGAACCGGGACTAGCGGGCACAGATACGCAGTATTTT
TRBJ2-1	TRBV27	.	TRBD2	CASSSQPPTSGGYNEQFF	TGTGCCAGCAGTTCCCAACCCCCCACTAGCGGGGGGTACAATGAGCAGTTCTTC
TRBJ2-1	TRBV4-3	.	.	CASSQGYGAYNEQFF	TGCGCCAGCAGCCAAGGGTATGGCGCCTACAATGAGCAGTTCTTC
TRBJ1-5	TRBV7-2	once	.	CASSFRARTSNQPQHF	TGTGCCAGCAGCTTCAGGGCACGGACTAGCAATCAGCCCCAGCATTTT
TRBJ2-1	TRBV30	once	.	CAWSLNQGGEQFF	TGTGCCTGGAGCCTGAACCAGGGGGGTGAGCAGTTCTTC
TRBJ1-2	TRBV28	.	.	CASSSLQGYGYTF	TGTGCCAGCAGTTCATTACAGGGCTATGGCTACACCTTC
TRBJ2-7	TRBV4-2	.	TRBD2	CASSPASGNYEQYF	TGTGCCAGCAGCCCGGCTAGCGGAAATTACGAGCAGTACTTC
TRBJ1-2	TRBV19	few	.	CASSPRTVNYGYTF	TGTGCCAGTAGTCCGAGGACGGTGAACTATGGCTACACCTTC
TRBJ2-3	TRBV10-3	few	.	CAISPQRTSTDTQYF	TGTGCCATCAGCCCCCAGCGGACCAGCACAGATACGCAGTATTTT
TRBJ2-7	TRBV27	.	TRBD2	CASSTSGRAGREQYF	TGTGCCAGCAGTACTAGCGGGAGGGCCGGGAGGGAGCAGTACTTC
TRBJ2-1	TRBV5-1	.	.	CASSLMASGNNEQFF	TGCGCCAGCAGCTTGATGGCTTCAGGTAACAATGAGCAGTTCTTC
TRBJ1-3	TRBV28	.	.	CASRQVFSGNTIYF	TGTGCCAGCCGACAGGTTTTCTCTGGAAACACCATATATTTT
TRBJ1-3	TRBV18	.	.	CASSPGSSGNTIYF	TGTGCCAGCTCACCGGGGTCCTCTGGAAACACCATATATTTT
TRBJ1-3	TRBV7-2	.	.	CASSADVHTIYF	TGTGCCAGCAGCGCCGACGTCCACACCATATATTTT
TRBJ2-1	TRBV12-5	.	.	CASGASGGREQFF	TGTGCTAGTGGTGCGTCAGGGGGGAGGGAGCAGTTCTTC
TRBJ1-1	TRBV7-9	.	TRBD1	CASSLGTANTEAFF	TGTGCCAGCAGCTTGGGGACAGCCAACACTGAAGCTTTCTTT
TRBJ2-2	TRBV4-2	.	.	CASSQDFTGELFF	TGTGCCAGCAGCCAAGATTTCACCGGGGAGCTGTTTTTT
TRBJ2-7	TRBV6-1	few	TRBD1	CASSDPRQGVSYEQYF	TGTGCCAGCAGTGATCCCAGACAGGGAGTGAGCTACGAGCAGTACTTC
TRBJ2-4	TRBV7-3	.	TRBD2	CASSTLLAGLYKNIQYF	TGTGCCAGCAGCACTCTACTAGCGGGTCTTTACAAAAACATTCAGTACTTC
TRBJ1-6	TRBV6-5	.	.	CASKEGLLNSPLHF	TGTGCCAGCAAGGAGGGACTGCTTAATTCACCCCTCCACTTT
TRBJ2-5	TRBV19	.	TRBD2	CASSGLAGVQETQYF	TGTGCCAGTAGTGGACTAGCGGGGGTCCAAGAGACCCAGTACTTC
TRBJ2-5	TRBV18	.	TRBD1	CASSPPPRDRSLKETQYF	TGTGCCAGCTCACCACCTCCCCGGGACAGGTCGCTTAAAGAGACCCAGTACTTC
TRBJ2-2	TRBV2	.	.	CASSDVSTTGELFF	TGTGCCAGCAGTGACGTGTCGACCACCGGGGAGCTGTTTTTT
TRBJ1-5	TRBV28	.	.	CASSSRRGVNQPQHF	TGTGCCAGCAGCTCCCGCCGGGGCGTCAATCAGCCCCAGCATTTT
TRBJ2-6	TRBV10-3	.	.	CAISTGTGFSGANVLTF	TGTGCCATCAGTACCGGGACGGGCTTCTCTGGGGCCAACGTCCTGACTTTC
TRBJ2-3	TRBV30	.	.	CAWSGRGADTQYF	TGTGCCTGGAGTGGGAGGGGCGCAGATACGCAGTATTTT
TRBJ1-5	TRBV27	.	.	CASSTTHNQPQHF	TGTGCCAGCAGCACAACCCACAATCAGCCCCAGCATTTT
TRBJ1-4	TRBV11-2	few	TRBD1	CASSLVPRDRDGEKLFF	TGTGCCAGCAGCTTAGTCCCCCGGGACAGGGACGGGGAAAAACTGTTTTTT
TRBJ1-1	TRBV6-6	.	.	CASSQHVSRTEAFF	TGTGCCAGCAGTCAACACGTGAGCCGCACTGAAGCTTTCTTT
TRBJ2-5	TRBV11-3	.	.	CASSPTGGETQYF	TGTGCCAGCAGCCCCACGGGCGGTGAGACCCAGTACTTC